The 27 T cell receptor beta chains reported below all come from one sample, sequenced in a study of glioma-infiltrating T cells. TCR alpha and beta CDR3 regions were amplified from RNA using iRepertoire nested multiplex PCR. TCRdb reprocessed the multiplex PCR reads via MiXCR and lists one record per CDR3 protein. The sample records tens of thousands of distinct CDR3 sequences, approximately 42% being singletons. Source material: glioma tissue, nonneoplastic brain tissue, or PBMCs (not recorded which). Receptor source: a human donor with low-grade glioma or glioblastoma, undergoing nonglioma brain surgery, or in good health (not recorded which).

Notes on this clonotype: In this CDR3 the conserved last residue, phenylalanine or tryptophan, is missing, so a read error is likely. This rearrangement joins TRBV20-1 to TRBJ1-2, with 10 bases that match TRBD1. Germline V CDR1 and CDR2: DFQATT, SNEGSKA (reference sequence). There are 15 residues in the CDR3. The CDR3 DNA follows: TGCAATGGAGGGAGCGGAAGACAGGGGGCGCGAGGCTACACCCTC. Translation gives CNGGSGRQGARGYTL.

This clonotype was seen repeatedly, ten times or more. The V and J genes are TRBV2 and TRBJ1-1; D remains unclear. The CDR3 has 10 amino acids. Germline V lookup: CDR1 SNHLY, CDR2 FYNNEI. The V end was cut by 6 bases, the J end by 5 bases, with 4 bases between. DNA for the CDR3: TGTGCCAGCAGAAAAACTGAAGCTTTCTTT. It encodes CASRKTEAFF.

This clonotype was found many times. The rearrangement links TRBV20-1 to TRBJ2-3; D remains ambiguous. Trimming left V 4 bases short and J 2 bases short, with 7 bases between. CDR1 is DFQATT and CDR2 is SNEGSKA in the germline V gene (reference sequence). The CDR3 contains 12 residues. The CDR3 bases are TGCAGTGCTACTACTGTCACAGATACGCAGTATTTT. This codes for CSATTVTDTQYF.

This clonotype was found a few times. A read error may explain this, as a much larger clone is one base away. Because the CDR3 is missing its conserved closing phenylalanine or tryptophan, this is likely a read error. This chain joins TRBV19 and TRBJ2-5; TRBD1 matches 7 bases. This CDR3 has 14 amino acids. Germline-derived CDR1 and CDR2 are LNHDA and SQIVND (reference sequence). The V segment lost 7 bases and the J segment 6 bases; nucleotides outside the gene matches: 11. CDR3: CASKSGQVAKTQYS. The CDR3 DNA sequence: TGTGCCAGTAAAAGTGGACAGGTCGCGAAGACCCAGTACTCC.

This clonotype was seen just once. The J gene is TRBJ1-5, the V gene TRBV25-1, with D possibly matching TRBD1 (6 bases). With 5 bases removed from V and 0 bases from J, the gap between germline ends came to 11 bases. Germline CDR1 MGHDK, CDR2 SYGVNS. This CDR3 region has 15 residues. The CDR3: CASSSTGFSNQPQHF. The CDR3 DNA reads TGTGCCAGCAGTTCGACAGGATTTAGCAATCAGCCCCAGCATTTT.

On this clonotype: Sequence at one end of the junction differs from germline and may be a read error. The chain is built from TRBV7-3 and TRBJ2-2; D perhaps matches TRBD2 (5 bases). CDR3 length: 15 residues. Germline CDR1 is SGHTA and CDR2 is FQGTGA. The CDR3 here is CASILTSGITGELFF. In nucleotides, the CDR3 is TGTGCCAGCATCTTAACGTCCGGGATCACCGGGGAGCTGTTTTTT.

The sample holds many counts of this clonotype. The chain combines TRBV2 with TRBJ2-5; D is undetermined. Germline assignment: CDR1 SNHLY and CDR2 FYNNEI. The CDR3 consists of 11 residues. With 2 bases removed from V and 2 bases from J, the gap between germline ends came to 0 bases. CDR3 DNA: TGTGCCAGCAGTGAACAAGAGACCCAGTACTTC. Its protein product is CASSEQETQYF.

On this clonotype itself: Germline and junction disagree at one end, which may indicate a read error. V is TRBV12-3 or TRBV12-4 and J is TRBJ2-1; no definite D call. CDR3 length equals 16 residues. The CDR3 loop is CVSSFPDIPNYNEQFF. In DNA, the CDR3 is TGTGTCAGCAGTTTCCCAGACATCCCCAACTACAATGAGCAGTTCTTC.

This clonotype was seen many times. This chain connects TRBV19 to TRBJ1-5; TRBD1 agrees at 9 bases. This CDR3 spans 16 amino acids. The germline gives CDR1 LNHDA, CDR2 SQIVND (reference sequence). The trim removed 4 bases at V and 4 bases at J, leaving 8 bases unmatched. The CDR3 here is CASSKGPGTGNQPQHF. The CDR3 DNA reads as TGTGCCAGTAGTAAAGGCCCCGGGACAGGGAATCAGCCCCAGCATTTT.

Many counts were recorded for this clonotype. The chain employs TRBV18 and TRBJ2-5; D not certain. Germline-derived CDR1 and CDR2 are KGHSH and LQKENI. The germline V and J ends were trimmed by 0 bases and 2 bases, with 7 bases remaining between them. The CDR3 has 14 residues. This chain's CDR3 is CASSPPTAQETQYF. The CDR3 nucleotides are TGTGCCAGCTCACCACCCACAGCACAAGAGACCCAGTACTTC.

Comment on this clonotype: A junction end diverges from the germline sequence, so it may reflect a read error. The chain employs TRBV20-1 and TRBJ2-1, with TRBD2 matching over 11 bases. The V gene's germline CDR1 is DFQATT and CDR2 SNEGSKA (reference sequence). This CDR3 is 14 amino acids long. CDR3 in DNA: TGCAGTGCTACCCGACTAGCGGGATACAATGAGAAGTTCTTC. Protein sequence: CSATRLAGYNEKFF.

The sample holds many counts of this clonotype. The chain uses TRBV6-2 or TRBV6-3 and TRBJ2-1; D call uncertain. Trimming cost V 0 bases and J 4 bases, with 10 bases left between them. This CDR3 has 15 amino acids. Per the germline V gene, CDR1 is MNHEY and CDR2 is SVGEGT. The CDR3 nucleotides are TGTGCCAGCAGTTACTCGCAGTTGGGTTACAATGAGCAGTTCTTC. It encodes CASSYSQLGYNEQFF.

Concerning this clonotype itself: A much bigger clone sits one base away, suggesting this may be a read error. V usage is TRBV5-1 and J usage is TRBJ2-2; D possibly matches TRBD1 or TRBD2 (6 bases each). This CDR3 is 14 amino acids long. The germline gives CDR1 SGHRS, CDR2 YFSETQ. CDR3 loop: CAISLRIGGGELFF. Here the CDR3 DNA reads TGCGCCATCAGCTTGCGGATCGGGGGCGGAGAGCTGTTTTTT.

The sample holds many counts of this clonotype. The rearrangement joins TRBV3-1 to TRBJ2-5; D is perhaps TRBD2 (5 bases). Germline V lookup: CDR1 LGHDT, CDR2 YNNKEL (reference sequence). Trimming removed 4 bases from V and 2 bases from J, with 14 bases in between. The CDR3 has 15 residues. The CDR3 nucleotides read TGTGCCAGCAGCCCGGGAACCAGATTGCAAGAGACCCAGTACTTC. Protein sequence: CASSPGTRLQETQYF.

At least ten counts were recorded for this clonotype. The V call is TRBV20-1, the J call TRBJ2-2; TRBD2 matches 8 bases. CDR3 length equals 13 residues. Germline CDR1 DFQATT, CDR2 SNEGSKA (reference sequence). The V gene end was trimmed by 4 bases and the J gene end by 4 bases; junction bases not matched to a gene: 2. CDR3: CSAKRGGTGELFF. In DNA, the CDR3 is TGCAGTGCTAAACGGGGGGGCACCGGGGAGCTGTTTTTT.

A remark on this clonotype: This may come from a read error, since a much larger clone is one base off. V and J are TRBV10-3 and TRBJ2-7, with 9 bases that match TRBD1. The germline V gene has CDR1 ENHRY and CDR2 SYGVKD. The V segment lost 6 bases and the J segment 5 bases; nucleotides outside the gene matches: 8. The length of the CDR3 is 14 residues. The DNA for the CDR3 is TGTGCCATCAGGACCGCGGGACAGGGCCACGAGCAGTACTTC. Protein: CAIRTAGQGHEQYF.

The chain employs TRBV28 and TRBJ2-5; D possibly corresponds to TRBD2 (6 bases). The CDR3 has 13 amino acids. Germline CDR1 reads MDHEN; CDR2 reads SYDVKM. V was cut by 6 bases and J by 4 bases, with 12 bases left in between. The CDR3 sequence: CASRGLEAETQYF. The CDR3 nucleotides read TGTGCCAGCAGGGGACTGGAGGCAGAGACCCAGTACTTC.

This clonotype was seen ten or more times. The chain links TRBV6-2 or TRBV6-3 to TRBJ1-4; the D is unclear. The CDR3 spans 15 residues. Germline loops: CDR1 MNHEY, CDR2 SVGEGT. V was shortened by 0 bases and J by 3 bases, with 8 bases between the two germline ends. DNA for the CDR3: TGTGCCAGCAGTTACTCGAGAGGACCTAATGAAAAACTGTTTTTT. Amino acids: CASSYSRGPNEKLFF.

This clonotype showed up many times. The V and J genes are TRBV2 and TRBJ2-3; possibly TRBD1 for D (5 bases). Germline V gives CDR1 SNHLY, CDR2 FYNNEI. V shed 2 bases and J shed 0 bases, with 9 bases lying between them. The CDR3 sequence is 15 residues long. In DNA form, the CDR3 reads TGTGCCAGCAGTGAAACAGGAATTAGCACAGATACGCAGTATTTT. Translation: CASSETGISTDTQYF.

On this clonotype itself: Since a much larger clone is just one base distant, this may be a read error. V and J are TRBV2 and TRBJ2-1; D ambiguous. The end of the DNA is better explained by TRBJ2-7, so the J call may be wrong. Per the germline V gene, CDR1 is SNHLY and CDR2 is FYNNEI. The CDR3 is 11 amino acids. The CDR3 here is CTSSNSYEQYF. CDR3 in DNA: TGTACCAGCTCGAACTCCTACGAGCAGTACTTC.

This clonotype appeared many times. The rearrangement joins TRBV28 to TRBJ2-3, with 8 bases aligning to TRBD2. J was trimmed by 1 base and V by 3 bases; bases with no gene match: 6. Germline V gives CDR1 MDHEN, CDR2 SYDVKM. The CDR3 length is 16 residues. The CDR3 DNA sequence: TGTGCCAGCAGTTTGGGACTGCGGGGGGGCACAGATACGCAGTATTTT. This codes for CASSLGLRGGTDTQYF.

The table lists this clonotype with many counts. Compared with germline, one end of the junction differs, possibly owing to a read error. The rearrangement joins TRBV6-1 to TRBJ1-1; no clear D gene. CDR1 is MNHNS and CDR2 is SASEGT in the germline V gene. There are 14 residues in the CDR3. CDR3 in DNA: TGTGCCAGCAGTGAAGCAGGGTCGGGAAGGATGGCTCTCTTT. Its protein is CASSEAGSGRMALF.

This clonotype occurred many times. The chain couples TRBV20-1 to TRBJ2-5, with 10 bases identical to TRBD2. The CDR3 consists of 21 residues. Germline CDR1 and CDR2: DFQATT and SNEGSKA (reference sequence). Germline trimming cut 3 bases from V and 3 bases from J; bases unmatched to any gene: 25. The CDR3 bases are TGCAGTGCTAGTAGGACAACCCTTTCCGTTTCCCTAGCGGGAGTAGAAGAGACCCAGTACTTC. Protein sequence: CSASRTTLSVSLAGVEETQYF.

Many counts were recorded for this clonotype. This chain connects TRBV27 to TRBJ2-2; D perhaps matches TRBD2 (6 bases). The CDR3 totals 14 residues. Trimming cost V 6 bases and J 4 bases, with 12 bases left between them. Per germline, CDR1 MNHEY and CDR2 SMNVEV (reference sequence). In nucleotides, the CDR3 is TGTGCCAGCAGCCTTCACGGGGGCACCGGGGAGCTGTTTTTT. Translation: CASSLHGGTGELFF.

The table lists this clonotype with many counts. The rearrangement links TRBV5-1 to TRBJ2-1; D call uncertain. V was trimmed by 0 bases and J by 6 bases, leaving 13 bases between them. Germline CDR1 is SGHRS and CDR2 is YFSETQ. The CDR3 length is 15 residues. CDR3: CASSLGTIVTNEQFF. The DNA for the CDR3 is TGCGCCAGCAGCTTGGGGACCATCGTCACCAATGAGCAGTTCTTC.

This clonotype appeared a few times. This may be a read error, as it is one base from a much larger clone. The rearrangement links TRBV19 to TRBJ2-7; TRBD1 matches 7 bases. The ends lost 7 bases at V and 4 bases at J; junction bases unmatched: 13. The CDR3 runs to 15 residues. CDR1 and CDR2 from the germline V gene are LNHDA and SQIVND (reference sequence). Written as DNA, the CDR3 is TGTGCCAGTACCCCGCCTTGGGGACAGTTATACGAGCAGTACTTC. Residues: CASTPPWGQLYEQYF. The full variable domain, rest sourced from reference TRBV19 and TRBJ2-7, is DGGITQSPKYLFRKEGQNVTLSCEQNLNHDAMYWYRQDPGQGLRLIYYSQIVNDFQKGDIAEGYSVSREKKESFPLTVTSAQKNPTAFYLCASTPPWGQLYEQYFGPGTRLTVT.

A word on this clonotype: Lacking the conserved final phenylalanine or tryptophan, this CDR3 likely reflects a read error. The DNA of the CDR3 is TGTGCCAGCGGCTTGTCCGGGACGCACGAACCCTATGGCTACACCCTC. Protein: CASGLSGTHEPYGYTL. V is TRBV7-2 and J is TRBJ1-2, with D tentatively TRBD1 (5 bases). Germline V gene data show CDR1 as SGHTA and CDR2 as FQGNSA. This CDR3 spans 16 amino acids.